The rows below give T cell receptor beta chains drawn from one sample of a study of human T cells and chemical hapten exposure. Each CDR3 protein is one row after TCRdb ran MiXCR on the RACE reads. The table records more than 100,000 distinct CDR3 sequences, roughly an eighth of them present only once. This specimen was whole blood, taken in connection with sensitization to the hapten diphenylcyclopropenone (DPC). The receptors originated from a man aged 18 to 35 with alopecia areata. Some clones in this sample may be carry-over from other donors' samples. The CDR3 runs from the conserved cysteine through the conserved F or W. The D gene is left open where the match is weak. Clone size is not always given. Where it is, it says once, few, many or a class for expanded clones.

V gene	J gene	clone size	D gene	CDR3 protein	CDR3 DNA
TRBV7-2	TRBJ2-3	NA	NA	CASSLWPGATDTQYF	TGTGCCAGCAGCTTATGGCCAGGGGCCACAGATACGCAGTATTTT
TRBV28	TRBJ2-5	NA	TRBD1	CASTPTGDQETQYF	TGTGCCAGCACTCCAACAGGGGACCAAGAGACCCAGTACTTC
TRBV4-3	TRBJ1-2	few	NA	CASSPQDRYGYTF	TGCGCCAGCAGCCCCCAGGACCGCTATGGCTACACCTTC
TRBV5-3	TRBJ2-5	NA	TRBD1	CARSVPDRGHQETQYF	TGTGCCAGAAGCGTACCAGACAGGGGACACCAAGAGACCCAGTACTTC
TRBV29-1	TRBJ2-2	many	NA	CSVSGVALTGELFF	TGCAGCGTTTCAGGGGTTGCGTTGACCGGGGAGCTGTTTTTT
TRBV29-1	TRBJ1-1	NA	NA	CSVERDTEAFF	TGCAGCGTTGAACGGGACACTGAAGCTTTCTTT
TRBV6-2/TRBV6-3	TRBJ1-1	NA	NA	CASTSEGHRGFF	TGTGCCAGCACGTCTGAGGGACACCGAGGTTTCTTT
TRBV20-1	TRBJ2-7	few	NA	CSAVGRGTYEQYF	TGCAGTGCCGTCGGACGGGGAACCTACGAGCAGTACTTC
TRBV28	TRBJ2-1	NA	NA	CASSLRQFRSYNEQFF	TGTGCCAGCAGTTTACGACAGTTCCGCTCCTACAATGAGCAGTTCTTC
TRBV28	TRBJ1-2	NA	TRBD1	CASGGTVWFGGYTF	TGTGCCAGCGGGGGGACAGTTTGGTTTGGTGGCTACACCTTC
TRBV7-2	TRBJ1-2	few	NA	CASSPLGRMIYGYTF	TGTGCCAGCAGCCCCCTGGGGCGCATGATATATGGCTACACCTTC
TRBV10-1	TRBJ2-4	NA	NA	CASSAMTPGIQYF	TGCGCCAGCAGTGCGATGACCCCCGGCATTCAGTACTTC
TRBV7-6	TRBJ1-6	NA	NA	CASSLAVGSPLHF	TGTGCCAGCAGCTTAGCAGTCGGTTCACCCCTCCACTTT
TRBV2	TRBJ2-2	NA	TRBD1	CASSVTGPGELFF	TGTGCCAGCAGTGTGACAGGGCCCGGGGAGCTGTTTTTT
TRBV19	TRBJ1-4	NA	TRBD1	CASNTGTGDEKLFF	TGTGCCAGTAACACCGGGACAGGGGATGAAAAACTGTTTTTT
TRBV28	TRBJ2-2	NA	NA	CASGINTGELFF	TGTGCCAGCGGAATAAACACCGGGGAGCTGTTTTTT
TRBV18	TRBJ1-6	NA	NA	CASSPQRYNSPLHF	TGTGCCAGCTCGCCCCAGCGATATAATTCACCCCTCCACTTT
TRBV7-3	TRBJ1-6	few	TRBD1	CASSVTGGSNSPLHF	TGTGCCAGCAGCGTAACAGGGGGCTCGAATTCACCCCTCCACTTT
TRBV20-1	TRBJ2-6	NA	NA	CSARDSRSGANVLTF	TGCAGTGCTAGAGATTCCCGCTCTGGGGCCAACGTCCTGACTTTC
TRBV7-9	TRBJ2-2	NA	TRBD1	CASSPGTGTGELFF	TGTGCCAGCAGCCCAGGGACAGGCACCGGGGAGCTGTTTTTT
TRBV6-2/TRBV6-3	TRBJ2-4	few	NA	CASSSQLLAKNIQYF	TGTGCCAGCAGTTCCCAACTCCTAGCCAAAAACATTCAGTACTTC
TRBV18	TRBJ2-7	few	TRBD2	CASSPSPGLAGNYYSYEQYF	TGTGCCAGCTCACCATCGCCTGGACTAGCGGGGAACTACTACTCCTACGAGCAGTACTTC
TRBV25-1	TRBJ1-3	few	NA	CASSEIRTNGNTIYF	TGTGCCAGCAGTGAAATTCGAACAAATGGAAACACCATATATTTT
TRBV6-2/TRBV6-3	TRBJ2-2	NA	TRBD1	CASRAGTEHTGELFF	TGTGCCAGCAGAGCCGGGACAGAGCACACCGGGGAGCTGTTTTTT
TRBV7-9	TRBJ2-3	few	TRBD2	CASSSEREGPRTYSTDTQYF	TGTGCCAGCAGCTCGGAAAGGGAGGGGCCCCGAACCTATAGCACAGATACGCAGTATTTT
TRBV12-3/TRBV12-4	TRBJ1-1	few	NA	CASSPHGVEAFF	TGTGCCAGCAGTCCCCACGGCGTTGAAGCTTTCTTT
TRBV6-5	TRBJ1-2	many	NA	CASSYRGDKNYGYTF	TGTGCCAGCAGTTACCGGGGGGATAAGAACTATGGCTACACCTTC
TRBV29-1	TRBJ2-7	once	TRBD2	CSDATSGGATPYEQYF	TGCAGCGACGCGACTAGCGGGGGGGCTACGCCCTACGAGCAGTACTTC
TRBV7-9	TRBJ2-3	many	NA	CASSLATGTDTQYF	TGTGCCAGCAGCTTAGCTACGGGCACAGATACGCAGTATTTT
TRBV7-9	TRBJ2-1	NA	NA	CASSLAFRRQGLDNEQFF	TGTGCCAGCAGCTTAGCCTTCCGTCGGCAGGGGCTCGACAATGAGCAGTTCTTC
TRBV29-1	TRBJ2-1	NA	NA	CSGLDSGYNEQFF	TGCAGCGGACTGGACAGCGGATACAATGAGCAGTTCTTC
TRBV6-5	TRBJ1-5	few	TRBD1	CASRQPGGGDQPQHF	TGTGCCAGCCGACAGCCAGGGGGAGGCGATCAGCCCCAGCATTTT
TRBV20-1	TRBJ2-7	few	TRBD2	CSARDQGLAVFYEQYF	TGCAGTGCTAGAGATCAGGGACTAGCAGTTTTCTACGAGCAGTACTTC
TRBV3-1	TRBJ1-5	NA	NA	CASSQASANQPQHF	TGTGCCAGCAGCCAAGCTTCGGCAAATCAGCCCCAGCATTTT
TRBV11-2	TRBJ1-1	NA	NA	CASSSEETFEAFF	TGTGCCAGCAGCTCCGAAGAAACGTTTGAAGCTTTCTTT
TRBV3-1	TRBJ2-2	few	NA	CASSQGPPPSGELFF	TGTGCCAGCAGCCAAGGTCCTCCCCCAAGCGGGGAGCTGTTTTTT
TRBV14	TRBJ2-7	NA	TRBD1	CASSGTGVHEQYF	TGTGCCAGCAGCGGGACAGGGGTCCACGAGCAGTACTTC
TRBV11-2	TRBJ1-1	NA	TRBD1	CASSPTSDRRAEAFF	TGTGCCAGCAGCCCCACATCGGACAGGAGGGCTGAAGCTTTCTTT
TRBV28	TRBJ1-1	NA	NA	CASSLNPNTEAFF	TGTGCCAGCAGTTTAAACCCGAACACTGAAGCTTTCTTT
TRBV7-3	TRBJ1-6	NA	TRBD1	CASSFSGTGRSPLHF	TGTGCCAGCAGCTTCTCCGGGACAGGGAGATCACCCCTCCACTTT
TRBV9	TRBJ1-3	few	TRBD1	CASSEGATDRYSGNTIYF	TGTGCCAGCAGCGAGGGGGCTACTGACAGGTACTCTGGAAACACCATATATTTT
TRBV6-2/TRBV6-3	TRBJ1-4	few	NA	CASSEDGYYEKLFF	TGTGCCAGCAGTGAAGACGGTTACTATGAAAAACTGTTTTTT
TRBV9	TRBJ1-1	few	NA	CASSPHTGRKTEAFF	TGTGCCAGCAGCCCCCATACAGGGAGAAAGACTGAAGCTTTCTTT
TRBV5-6	TRBJ1-6	NA	TRBD1	CASSSRDRVDSPLHF	TGTGCCAGCAGCTCCCGGGACAGGGTCGATTCACCCCTCCACTTT
TRBV11-2	TRBJ2-1	many	NA	CASSLSGEQFF	TGTGCCAGCAGCCTTAGCGGCGAGCAGTTCTTC
TRBV28	TRBJ2-3	many	NA	CASSLVRFGAGDTQYF	TGTGCCAGCAGTTTAGTTCGGTTTGGGGCCGGAGATACGCAGTATTTT
TRBV27	TRBJ2-3	NA	TRBD2	CASSPLMSGGATDTQYF	TGTGCCAGCAGTCCCCTTATGAGCGGGGGGGCAACAGATACGCAGTATTTT
TRBV7-2	TRBJ1-1	NA	NA	CASSLARNTEAFF	TGTGCCAGCAGCTTAGCCAGGAACACTGAAGCTTTCTTT
TRBV6-4	TRBJ1-6	few	NA	CASTKTASRQSPLHF	TGTGCCAGCACCAAGACTGCGAGCAGGCAGTCACCCCTCCACTTT